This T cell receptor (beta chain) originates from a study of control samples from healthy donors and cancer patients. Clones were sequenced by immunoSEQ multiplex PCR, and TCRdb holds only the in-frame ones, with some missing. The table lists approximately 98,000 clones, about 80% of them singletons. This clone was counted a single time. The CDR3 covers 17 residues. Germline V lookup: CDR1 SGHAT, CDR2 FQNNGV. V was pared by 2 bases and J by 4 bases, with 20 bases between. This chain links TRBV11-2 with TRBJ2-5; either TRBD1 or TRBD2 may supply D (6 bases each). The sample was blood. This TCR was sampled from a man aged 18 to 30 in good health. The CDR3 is CASSLRGTTQEGETQYF. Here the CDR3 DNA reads TGTGCCAGCAGCTTAAGGGGGACGACCCAGGAGGGAGAGACCCAGTACTTC. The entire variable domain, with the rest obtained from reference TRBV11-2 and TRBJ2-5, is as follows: EAGVAQSPRYKIIEKRQSVAFWCNPISGHATLYWYQQILGQGPKLLIQFQNNGVVDDSQLPKDRFSAERLKGVDSTLKIQPAKLEDSAVYLCASSLRGTTQEGETQYFGPGTRLLVL.